These T cell receptor beta chains were read from a single sample in a study of control samples from healthy donors and cancer patients. Sequenced by immunoSEQ multiplex PCR; TCRdb stores in-frame clones only, minus some. The table records approximately 97,000 clones, approximately 86% of them present only once. The specimen sequenced was blood. These receptors came from a young man in good health. Each CDR3 is given with its conserved first and last residue. Fields, in order: D gene, clone size, V gene, CDR3 length, J gene, CDR3 DNA, CDR3 protein. D genes are given only for firm matches. Only some rows state a clone size, as once, few, many or a class for expanded clones.

d_gene: .; abundance: .; v_gene: TRBV2; len: 12; j_gene: TRBJ1-5; CDR3nt: TGTGCCAGCAGGGGGGGCGGTCAGCCCCAGCATTTT; CDR3aa: CASRGGGQPQHF
d_gene: .; abundance: .; v_gene: TRBV9; len: 14; j_gene: TRBJ1-1; CDR3nt: TGTGCCAGCAGCGTAGGGCAGGGGACCACTGAAGCTTTCTTT; CDR3aa: CASSVGQGTTEAFF
d_gene: .; abundance: .; v_gene: TRBV6-2/TRBV6-3; len: 13; j_gene: TRBJ1-5; CDR3nt: TGTGCCAGCAGTTCGCGCCGGGATCAGCCCCAGCATTTT; CDR3aa: CASSSRRDQPQHF
d_gene: .; abundance: .; v_gene: TRBV19; len: 14; j_gene: TRBJ1-2; CDR3nt: TGTGCCAGTAGTGCGGCGGGTGTAGACTATGGCTACACCTTC; CDR3aa: CASSAAGVDYGYTF
d_gene: TRBD1; abundance: .; v_gene: TRBV2; len: 14; j_gene: TRBJ2-7; CDR3nt: TGTGCCAGCAGTGAAGCGGGACAGGGCTACGAGCAGTACTTC; CDR3aa: CASSEAGQGYEQYF
d_gene: .; abundance: .; v_gene: TRBV18; len: 17; j_gene: TRBJ1-4; CDR3nt: TGTGCCAGCTCACCGCAGGGTCAAGCGGCAACTAATGAAAAACTGTTTTTT; CDR3aa: CASSPQGQAATNEKLFF
d_gene: .; abundance: .; v_gene: TRBV5-8; len: 17; j_gene: TRBJ2-3; CDR3nt: TGTGCCAGCAGCTTGAGAGGGACGGGGCTTAGCACAGATACGCAGTATTTT; CDR3aa: CASSLRGTGLSTDTQYF
d_gene: .; abundance: few; v_gene: TRBV4-2; len: 16; j_gene: TRBJ1-2; CDR3nt: TGTGCCAGCAGCCAAGAACGAAGTGGAGGATACGGGGGCTACACCTTC; CDR3aa: CASSQERSGGYGGYTF
d_gene: .; abundance: once; v_gene: TRBV20-1; len: 11; j_gene: TRBJ1-1; CDR3nt: TGCAGTGCTAACCAGAACACTGAAGCTTTCTTT; CDR3aa: CSANQNTEAFF
d_gene: TRBD2; abundance: .; v_gene: TRBV2; len: 13; j_gene: TRBJ2-1; CDR3nt: TGTGCCAGCACTAGCGGGGGGGACAATGAGCAGTTCTTC; CDR3aa: CASTSGGDNEQFF